The 3 T cell receptor beta chains presented below share a single source sample, sequenced in a study of control samples from healthy donors and cancer patients. The data were produced by immunoSEQ multiplex PCR, yet TCRdb's version contains in-frame clones alone and is incomplete. This table has tens of thousands of clones, approximately 90% appearing once. Sequencing was performed on PBMCs. The receptors originated from a woman aged 55-69 years with head and neck cancer.

The gene calls are TRBV10-3 and TRBJ2-7; D may be TRBD2 (6 bases). V was pared by 7 bases and J by 3 bases, with 16 bases between. CDR3 length equals 14 residues. The germline V gene encodes CDR1 ENHRY and CDR2 SYGVKD. DNA for the CDR3: TGTGCCATCACTAGAACGGGGGACGGCTACGAGCAGTACTTC. Translation: CAITRTGDGYEQYF.

CDR3 in DNA: TGTGCCAGCAGCTGGGCAGTCGGCGTCACCATATATTTT. This sequence encodes CASSWAVGVTIYF. The chain couples TRBV7-9 to TRBJ1-3, with unresolved D. CDR1 SEHNR and CDR2 FQNEAQ come from the germline V gene (reference sequence). The CDR3 is 13 residues long. Deletions cut 4 bases from V and 9 bases from J, with 13 bases between. Using reference TRBV7-9 and TRBJ1-3 for the parts outside the CDR3, the full variable domain is DTGVSQNPRHKITKRGQNVTFRCDPISEHNRLYWYRQTLGQGPEFLTYFQNEAQLEKSRLLSDRFSAERPKGSFSTLEIQRTEQGDSAMYLCASSWAVGVTIYFGEGSWLTVV.

The CDR3: CASSSRRLSSYEQYF. For the CDR3, the DNA is TGTGCCAGCAGCTCGAGACGTTTGAGCTCCTACGAGCAGTACTTC. The chain employs TRBV7-8 and TRBJ2-7; D uncertain. The CDR3 sequence is 15 residues long. The germline V and J ends were trimmed by 4 bases and 0 bases, with 13 bases remaining between them. In germline, CDR1 is SGHVS, CDR2 FQNEAQ.